A selection of T cell receptor beta chains follows, all from one sample in a study of Ad26.COV2.S vaccination and SARS-CoV-2 variants. The protocol was immunoSEQ multiplex PCR, while the TCRdb copy is restricted to in-frame clones and leaves out a portion. The sample has hundreds of thousands of clones, 80% to 90% seen once. Specimen: peripheral blood, collected in a trial of Ad26.COV2.S vaccine versus placebo. Receptors originate from a person aged 18-65 years who received the Ad26.COV2.S COVID-19 vaccine or a placebo. CDR3s include the opening cysteine and the closing phenylalanine or tryptophan. D genes are given only for firm matches. Only part of the rows carry a size: once, few, many, or a class if the clone is expanded.

V: TRBV5-1; J: TRBJ2-2; size: NA; D: NA; CDR3: CASSLDAGFTGELFF; DNA: TGCGCCAGCAGCTTGGATGCGGGTTTCACCGGGGAGCTGTTTTTT
V: TRBV18; J: TRBJ2-3; size: NA; D: NA; CDR3: CASSPPRNSQGTDTQYF; DNA: TGTGCCAGCTCACCGCCGCGGAACAGCCAGGGGACAGATACGCAGTATTTT
V: TRBV4-3; J: TRBJ2-1; size: NA; D: TRBD2; CDR3: CASSLGLAGSSYNEQFF; DNA: TGCGCCAGCAGCCTAGGACTAGCTGGGAGCTCCTACAATGAGCAGTTCTTC
V: TRBV6-5; J: TRBJ2-3; size: NA; D: TRBD2; CDR3: CASGTSGGVDTQYF; DNA: TGTGCCAGCGGAACTAGCGGGGGGGTGGATACGCAGTATTTT
V: TRBV27; J: TRBJ2-7; size: NA; D: NA; CDR3: CASSSIDTSGSYEQYF; DNA: TGTGCCAGCAGTTCGATCGACACTTCCGGCTCCTACGAGCAGTACTTC
V: TRBV4-3; J: TRBJ1-1; size: NA; D: NA; CDR3: CASSHSTNTEAFF; DNA: TGCGCCAGCAGCCACTCGACCAACACTGAAGCTTTCTTT
V: TRBV24-1; J: TRBJ2-5; size: NA; D: NA; CDR3: CATSAGPQETQYF; DNA: TGTGCCACCAGTGCCGGGCCACAAGAGACCCAGTACTTC
V: TRBV4-2; J: TRBJ1-5; size: NA; D: NA; CDR3: CASSLTPGASNQPQHF; DNA: TGTGCCAGCAGCCTAACACCAGGGGCTAGCAATCAGCCCCAGCATTTT
V: TRBV4-1; J: TRBJ2-3; size: NA; D: NA; CDR3: CASSQGGGTDTQYF; DNA: TGCGCCAGCAGCCAAGGCGGTGGCACAGATACGCAGTATTTT
V: TRBV10-1; J: TRBJ1-1; size: NA; D: NA; CDR3: CASPEPEGKNTEAFF; DNA: TGCGCCAGCCCCGAGCCCGAGGGGAAGAACACTGAAGCTTTCTTT
V: TRBV28; J: TRBJ1-4; size: NA; D: TRBD1; CDR3: CASSPRSGTGNEKLFF; DNA: TGTGCCAGCAGCCCCCGCTCCGGGACAGGGAATGAAAAACTGTTTTTT
V: TRBV19; J: TRBJ2-2; size: NA; D: NA; CDR3: CASVWTATHTGELFF; DNA: TGTGCCAGCGTGTGGACAGCCACGCACACCGGGGAGCTGTTTTTT
V: TRBV12-3/TRBV12-4; J: TRBJ1-5; size: NA; D: NA; CDR3: CASTLKDNQPQHF; DNA: TGTGCCAGCACCCTAAAGGACAATCAGCCCCAGCATTTT
V: TRBV2; J: TRBJ2-1; size: NA; D: TRBD2; CDR3: CASERGRVNEQFF; DNA: TGTGCCAGCGAACGCGGGAGGGTTAATGAGCAGTTCTTC
V: TRBV13; J: TRBJ2-1; size: NA; D: NA; CDR3: CASSLGLAPNEQFF; DNA: TGTGCCAGCAGCTTGGGCCTAGCTCCCAATGAGCAGTTCTTC
V: TRBV14; J: TRBJ1-4; size: once; D: NA; CDR3: CASSQVFGGPEKLFF; DNA: TGTGCCAGCAGCCAAGTCTTCGGGGGGCCTGAAAAACTGTTTTTT
V: TRBV27; J: TRBJ2-2; size: NA; D: NA; CDR3: CASRSTVWGPGELFF; DNA: TGTGCCAGCAGGTCCACGGTTTGGGGACCCGGGGAGCTGTTTTTT
V: TRBV3-1/TRBV3-2; J: TRBJ1-1; size: NA; D: NA; CDR3: CASSQKGIAEAFF; DNA: TGTGCCAGCAGCCAAAAGGGGATCGCTGAAGCTTTCTTT
V: TRBV28; J: TRBJ2-1; size: NA; D: NA; CDR3: CASSSTGKHYNEQFF; DNA: TGTGCCAGCAGTTCCACTGGAAAGCACTACAATGAGCAGTTCTTC
V: TRBV28; J: TRBJ1-1; size: NA; D: NA; CDR3: CATARGLNTEAFF; DNA: TGTGCCACCGCCCGGGGACTGAACACTGAAGCTTTCTTT
V: TRBV3-1/TRBV3-2; J: TRBJ2-3; size: NA; D: TRBD2; CDR3: CASSQDWPAGVTDTQYF; DNA: TGTGCCAGCAGCCAAGATTGGCCAGCGGGAGTGACAGATACGCAGTATTTT
V: TRBV2; J: TRBJ1-2; size: few; D: NA; CDR3: CASSDGVIYGYTF; DNA: TGTGCCAGCAGTGATGGGGTGATCTATGGCTACACCTTC
V: TRBV7-2; J: TRBJ2-6; size: NA; D: NA; CDR3: CASSLDLGSLSGANVLTF; DNA: TGTGCCAGCAGCTTAGACCTGGGCTCCCTCTCTGGGGCCAACGTCCTGACTTTC
V: TRBV7-3; J: TRBJ2-1; size: NA; D: NA; CDR3: CASSLELRDNEQFF; DNA: TGTGCCAGCAGCTTGGAACTCAGGGACAATGAGCAGTTCTTC
V: TRBV11-1; J: TRBJ2-1; size: NA; D: NA; CDR3: CASSLASGNNEQFF; DNA: TGTGCCAGCAGCTTAGCGTCGGGAAACAATGAGCAGTTCTTC
V: TRBV7-2; J: TRBJ2-5; size: NA; D: NA; CDR3: CASSWPGSQETQYF; DNA: TGTGCCAGCAGCTGGCCGGGGTCCCAAGAGACCCAGTACTTC
V: TRBV2; J: TRBJ1-4; size: NA; D: NA; CDR3: CASSVRPQIEKLFF; DNA: TGTGCCAGCAGTGTCCGTCCCCAGATTGAAAAACTGTTTTTT
V: TRBV7-2; J: TRBJ2-2; size: NA; D: TRBD1; CDR3: CASSRRSQGVLTAGELFF; DNA: TGTGCCAGCAGCCGGAGGTCCCAGGGGGTCCTAACCGCCGGGGAGCTGTTTTTT
V: TRBV5-1; J: TRBJ1-2; size: NA; D: NA; CDR3: CASSLVSGGYGYTF; DNA: TGCGCCAGCAGCTTGGTTTCAGGAGGCTATGGCTACACCTTC
V: TRBV7-8; J: TRBJ1-1; size: NA; D: NA; CDR3: CASMGAGGTEAFF; DNA: TGTGCCAGCATGGGCGCGGGGGGTACTGAAGCTTTCTTT
V: TRBV7-3; J: TRBJ1-1; size: NA; D: NA; CDR3: CASSSTDFTEAFF; DNA: TGTGCCAGCAGCTCGACGGACTTTACTGAAGCTTTCTTT
V: TRBV25-1; J: TRBJ1-6; size: NA; D: TRBD1; CDR3: CASSDQQGYNSPLHF; DNA: TGTGCCAGCAGTGACCAACAGGGGTATAATTCACCCCTCCACTTT
V: TRBV5-5; J: TRBJ1-1; size: NA; D: NA; CDR3: CASSLIGGSTEAFF; DNA: TGTGCCAGCAGCTTAATTGGGGGATCCACTGAAGCTTTCTTT
V: TRBV4-1; J: TRBJ1-3; size: NA; D: NA; CDR3: CASSFRDSGNTIYF; DNA: TGCGCCAGCAGCTTTCGCGACTCTGGAAACACCATATATTTT
V: TRBV5-1; J: TRBJ2-1; size: once; D: TRBD2; CDR3: CASSSGLAVYNEQFF; DNA: TGCGCCAGCAGCTCGGGACTAGCGGTCTACAATGAGCAGTTCTTC
V: TRBV7-2; J: TRBJ1-1; size: NA; D: NA; CDR3: CASSQNGLSTEAFF; DNA: TGTGCCAGCAGTCAGAACGGATTGAGCACTGAAGCTTTCTTT
V: TRBV7-9; J: TRBJ2-3; size: once; D: TRBD2; CDR3: CASSLPTSGRATDTQYF; DNA: TGTGCCAGCAGCTTACCCACTAGCGGGAGGGCCACAGATACGCAGTATTTT
V: TRBV2; J: TRBJ1-5; size: NA; D: NA; CDR3: CASSAVTENQPQHF; DNA: TGTGCCAGCAGTGCCGTGACAGAAAATCAGCCCCAGCATTTT
V: TRBV7-2; J: TRBJ2-3; size: NA; D: NA; CDR3: CASSFKGGDTQYF; DNA: TGTGCCAGCAGCTTCAAGGGTGGAGATACGCAGTATTTT
V: TRBV6-1; J: TRBJ2-5; size: NA; D: NA; CDR3: CASSEGRRETQYF; DNA: TGTGCCAGCAGTGAAGGGAGACGGGAGACCCAGTACTTC
V: TRBV4-2; J: TRBJ1-3; size: few; D: NA; CDR3: CASSQDGAGGNTIYF; DNA: TGTGCCAGCAGCCAAGATGGGGCCGGTGGAAACACCATATATTTT
V: TRBV5-1; J: TRBJ1-2; size: NA; D: NA; CDR3: CASSPGTDGGGVYGYTF; DNA: TGCGCCAGCAGCCCAGGGACTGACGGTGGGGGAGTCTATGGCTACACCTTC
V: TRBV19; J: TRBJ1-5; size: NA; D: NA; CDR3: CASSIRDNNQPQHF; DNA: TGTGCCAGTAGTATACGGGACAACAATCAGCCCCAGCATTTT
V: TRBV5-6; J: TRBJ2-7; size: NA; D: TRBD1; CDR3: CASSLGLTGAHYEQYF; DNA: TGTGCCAGCAGCTTGGGGCTGACAGGGGCCCACTACGAGCAGTACTTC
V: TRBV7-7; J: TRBJ2-5; size: NA; D: NA; CDR3: CASSPHRLGRETQYF; DNA: TGTGCTAGCAGCCCCCACAGGTTGGGGAGGGAGACCCAGTACTTC